This T cell receptor (beta chain) was captured in a study of cytomegalovirus exposure and HLA in healthy donors. Points from the study as a whole: Accurate predictions that matched the HLA-A and HLA-B alleles of most subjects were reportedly made from TCR beta sequences.

The PCR made use of 60 Vbeta and 13 Jbeta primers. Profiling relied on immunoSEQ multiplex PCR, and the TCRdb table lists in-frame clones only, not all of them. In the table there are about 160,000 clones, around 86% of which are singletons. This CDR3 is built from 19 residues. V trimming: 3 bases; J trimming: 1 base; junction bases outside the gene matches: 13. Germline assignment: CDR1 MNHEY and CDR2 SMNVEV (reference sequence). Worth noting for this clone: The antigen is not known.

The sequence came from a girl aged 2-10 years in good health and CMV-seropositive. Sequenced material: PBMCs. The V gene is TRBV27, the J gene TRBJ1-5; 9 nucleotides agree with TRBD1. For the CDR3, the DNA is TGTGCCAGCAGTTTGCTCTACATCTCGACAGGGGGAAGCAATCAGCCCCAGCATTTT. Translated: CASSLLYISTGGSNQPQHF.